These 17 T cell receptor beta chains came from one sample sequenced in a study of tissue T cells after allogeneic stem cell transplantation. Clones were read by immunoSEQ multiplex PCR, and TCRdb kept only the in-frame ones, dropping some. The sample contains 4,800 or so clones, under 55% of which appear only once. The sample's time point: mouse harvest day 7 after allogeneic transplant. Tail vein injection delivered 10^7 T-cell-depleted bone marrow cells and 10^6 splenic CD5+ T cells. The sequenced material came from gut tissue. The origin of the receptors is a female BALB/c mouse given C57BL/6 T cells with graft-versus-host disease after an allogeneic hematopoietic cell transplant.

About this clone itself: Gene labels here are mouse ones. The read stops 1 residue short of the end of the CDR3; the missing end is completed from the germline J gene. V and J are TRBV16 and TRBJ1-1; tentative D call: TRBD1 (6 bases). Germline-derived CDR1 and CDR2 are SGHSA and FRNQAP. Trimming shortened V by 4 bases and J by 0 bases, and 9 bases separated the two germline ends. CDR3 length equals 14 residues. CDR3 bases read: TGTGCAAGCAGCTGGGACACTGCAAACACAGAAGTCTTC. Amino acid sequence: CASSWDTANTEVF. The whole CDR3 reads CASSWDTANTEVFF.

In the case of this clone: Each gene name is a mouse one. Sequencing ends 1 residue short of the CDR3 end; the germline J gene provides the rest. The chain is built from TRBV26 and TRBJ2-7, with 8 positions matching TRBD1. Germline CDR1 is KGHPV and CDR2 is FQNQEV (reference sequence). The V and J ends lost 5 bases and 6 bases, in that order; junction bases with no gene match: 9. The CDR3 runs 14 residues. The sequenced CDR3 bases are TGTGCCAGCAGTTTGCTCTCAGGGGGCGGTGAACAGTAC. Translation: CASSLLSGGGEQY. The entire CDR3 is CASSLLSGGGEQYF.

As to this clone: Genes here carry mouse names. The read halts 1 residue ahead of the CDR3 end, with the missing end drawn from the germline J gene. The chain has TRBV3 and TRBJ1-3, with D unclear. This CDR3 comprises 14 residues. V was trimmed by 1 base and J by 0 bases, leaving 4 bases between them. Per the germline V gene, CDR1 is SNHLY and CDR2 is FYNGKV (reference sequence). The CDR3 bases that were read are TGTGCCAGCAGCTTAGTCAATTCTGGAAATACGCTCTAT. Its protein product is CASSLVNSGNTLY. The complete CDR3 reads CASSLVNSGNTLYF.

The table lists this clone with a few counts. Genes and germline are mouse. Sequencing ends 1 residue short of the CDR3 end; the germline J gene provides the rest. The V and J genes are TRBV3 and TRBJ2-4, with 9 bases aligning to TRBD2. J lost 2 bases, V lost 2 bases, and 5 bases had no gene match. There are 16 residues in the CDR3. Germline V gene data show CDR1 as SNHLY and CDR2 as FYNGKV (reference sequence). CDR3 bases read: TGTGCCAGCAGCTTAATTGGGGGGGCGAATCAAAACACCTTGTAC. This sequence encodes CASSLIGGANQNTLY. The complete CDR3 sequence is CASSLIGGANQNTLYF.

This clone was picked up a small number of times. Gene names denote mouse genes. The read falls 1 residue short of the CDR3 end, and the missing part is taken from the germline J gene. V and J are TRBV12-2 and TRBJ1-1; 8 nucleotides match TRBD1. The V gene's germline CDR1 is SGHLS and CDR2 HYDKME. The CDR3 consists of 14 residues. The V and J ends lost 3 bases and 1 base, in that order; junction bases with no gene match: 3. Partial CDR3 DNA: TGTGCCAGCTCTTCCGGGACAGGGAACACAGAAGTCTTC. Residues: CASSSGTGNTEVF. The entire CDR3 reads CASSSGTGNTEVFF.

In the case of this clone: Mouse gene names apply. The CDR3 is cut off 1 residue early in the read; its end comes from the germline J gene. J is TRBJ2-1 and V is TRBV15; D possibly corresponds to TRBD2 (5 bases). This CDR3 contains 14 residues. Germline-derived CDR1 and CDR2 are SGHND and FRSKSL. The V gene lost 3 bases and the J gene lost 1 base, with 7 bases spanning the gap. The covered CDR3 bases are TGTGCCAGCAGTTTGCTGGGAAACTATGCTGAGCAGTTC. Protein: CASSLLGNYAEQF. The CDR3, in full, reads CASSLLGNYAEQFF. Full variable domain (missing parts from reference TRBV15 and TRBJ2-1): DAGVTQTPRHEVAEKGQTIILKCEPVSGHNDLFWYRQTKIQGLELLSYFRSKSLMEDGGAFKDRFKAEMLNSSFSTLKIQPTEPKDSAVYLCASSLLGNYAEQFFGPGTRLTVL.

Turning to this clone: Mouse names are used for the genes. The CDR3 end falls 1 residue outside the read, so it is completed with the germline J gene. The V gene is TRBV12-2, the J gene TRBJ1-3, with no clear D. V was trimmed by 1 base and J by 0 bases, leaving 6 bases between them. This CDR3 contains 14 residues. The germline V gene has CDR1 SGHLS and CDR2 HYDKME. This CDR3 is CASSLDNSGNTLYF. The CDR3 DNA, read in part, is TGTGCCAGCTCTCTGGATAATTCTGGAAATACGCTCTAT. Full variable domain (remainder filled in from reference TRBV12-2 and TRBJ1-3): NSGVVQSPRYIIKGKGERSILKCIPISGHLSVAWYQQTQGQELKFFIQHYDKMERDKGNLPSRFSVQQFDDYHSEMNMSALELEDSAVYFCASSLDNSGNTLYFGEGSRLIVV.

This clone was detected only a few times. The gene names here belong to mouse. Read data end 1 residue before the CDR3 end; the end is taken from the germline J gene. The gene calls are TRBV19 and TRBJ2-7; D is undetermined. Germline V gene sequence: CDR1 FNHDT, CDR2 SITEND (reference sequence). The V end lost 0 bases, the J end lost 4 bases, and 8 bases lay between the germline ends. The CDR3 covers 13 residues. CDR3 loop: CASSIGKLYEQYF. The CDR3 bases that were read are TGTGCCAGCAGTATAGGCAAACTTTATGAACAGTAC.

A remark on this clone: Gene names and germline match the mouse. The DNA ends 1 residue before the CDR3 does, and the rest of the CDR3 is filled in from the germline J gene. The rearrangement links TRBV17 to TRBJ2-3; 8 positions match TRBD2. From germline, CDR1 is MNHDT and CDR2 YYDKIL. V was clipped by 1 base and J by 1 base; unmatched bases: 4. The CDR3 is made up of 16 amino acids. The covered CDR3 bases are TGTGCTAGCAGTAGAGCGGGGGGGCGAGGTGCAGAAACGCTGTAT. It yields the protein CASSRAGGRGAETLY. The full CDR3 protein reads CASSRAGGRGAETLYF.

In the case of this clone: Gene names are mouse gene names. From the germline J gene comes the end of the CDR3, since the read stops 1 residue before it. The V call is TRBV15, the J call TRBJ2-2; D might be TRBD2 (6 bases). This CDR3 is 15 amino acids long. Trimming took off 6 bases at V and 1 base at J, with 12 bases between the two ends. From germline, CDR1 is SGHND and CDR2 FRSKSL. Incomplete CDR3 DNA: TGTGCCAGCAGCCCCGGGACTAAAAACACCGGGCAGCTCTAC. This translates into CASSPGTKNTGQLY. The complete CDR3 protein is CASSPGTKNTGQLYF.

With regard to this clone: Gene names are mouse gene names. CDR3 residues: CASSRTANTEVFF. The CDR3 bases that were read are TGTGCCAGCAGCCGGACAGCAAACACAGAAGTCTTC. The chain carries TRBV26 and TRBJ1-1; possible D gene TRBD1, 6 bases. The read ends 1 residue before the CDR3 terminus; that terminus is restored from the germline J gene. Germline lookup yields CDR1 KGHPV and CDR2 FQNQEV (reference sequence). The germline V and J ends were trimmed by 6 bases and 0 bases, with 8 bases remaining between them. CDR3 size: 13 residues.

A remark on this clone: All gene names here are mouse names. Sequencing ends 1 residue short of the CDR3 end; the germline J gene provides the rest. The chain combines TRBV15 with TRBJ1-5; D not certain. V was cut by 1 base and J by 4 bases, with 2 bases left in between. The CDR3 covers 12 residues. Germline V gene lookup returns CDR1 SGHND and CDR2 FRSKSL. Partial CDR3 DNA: TGTGCCAGCAGTTTAGGAAACCAGGCTCCGCTT. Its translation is CASSLGNQAPL. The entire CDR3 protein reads CASSLGNQAPLF.

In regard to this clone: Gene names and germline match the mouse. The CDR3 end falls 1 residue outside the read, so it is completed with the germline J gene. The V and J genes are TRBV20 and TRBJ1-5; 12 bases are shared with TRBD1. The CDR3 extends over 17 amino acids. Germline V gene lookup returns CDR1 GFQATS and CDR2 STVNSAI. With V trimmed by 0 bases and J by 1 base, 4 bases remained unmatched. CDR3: CGARDWDRGPNNQAPLF. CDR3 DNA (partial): TGTGGTGCTAGGGATTGGGACAGGGGGCCCAACAACCAGGCTCCGCTT.

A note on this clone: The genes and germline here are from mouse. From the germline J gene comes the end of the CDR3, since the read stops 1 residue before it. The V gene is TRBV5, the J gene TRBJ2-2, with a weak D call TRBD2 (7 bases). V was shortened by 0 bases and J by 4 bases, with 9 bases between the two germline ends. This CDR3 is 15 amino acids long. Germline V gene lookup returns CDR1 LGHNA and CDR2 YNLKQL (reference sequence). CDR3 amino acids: CASSQERGGTGQLYF. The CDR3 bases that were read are TGTGCCAGCAGCCAAGAAAGGGGGGGCACCGGGCAGCTCTAC.

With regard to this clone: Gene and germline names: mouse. The CDR3 bases that were read are TGTGCCAGCTCTCCCCGACAGGGGGTGCATGCTGAGCAGTTC. Translated, it gives CASSPRQGVHAEQF. In full, the CDR3 is CASSPRQGVHAEQFF. V gene TRBV12-1 combines with J gene TRBJ2-1; TRBD1 agrees at 9 bases. The DNA ends 1 residue before the CDR3 does, and the rest of the CDR3 is filled in from the germline J gene. The junction had 6 bases not matched to a gene; V was cut back by 2 bases and J by 5 bases. CDR1 is SGHSN, CDR2 HYEKVE, per germline. The CDR3 loop spans 15 amino acids.

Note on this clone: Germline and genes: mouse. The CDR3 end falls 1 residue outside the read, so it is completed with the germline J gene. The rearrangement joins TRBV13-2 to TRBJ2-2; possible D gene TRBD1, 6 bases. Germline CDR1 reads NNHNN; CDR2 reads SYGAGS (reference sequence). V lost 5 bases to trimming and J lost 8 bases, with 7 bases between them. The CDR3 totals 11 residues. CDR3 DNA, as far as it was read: TGTGCCAGCGGCCAGGGGGGGCAGCTCTAC. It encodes CASGQGGQLY. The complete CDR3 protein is CASGQGGQLYF.

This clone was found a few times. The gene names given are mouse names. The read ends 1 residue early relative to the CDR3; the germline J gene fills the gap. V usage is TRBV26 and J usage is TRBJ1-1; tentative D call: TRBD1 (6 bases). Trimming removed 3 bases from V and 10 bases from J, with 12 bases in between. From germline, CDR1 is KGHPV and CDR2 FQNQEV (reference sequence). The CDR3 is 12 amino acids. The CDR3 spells CASSLGGRGVFF. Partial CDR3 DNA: TGTGCCAGCAGTCTCGGGGGGCGCGGAGTCTTC. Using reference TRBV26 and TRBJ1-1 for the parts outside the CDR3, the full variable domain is NSKVIQTPRYLVKGQGQKAKMRCIPEKGHPVVFWYQQNKNNEFKFLINFQNQEVLQQIDMTEKRFSAECPSNSPCSLEIQSSEAGDSALYLCASSLGGRGVFFGKGTRLTVV.